The clone carrying this T cell receptor beta chain is judged medium-sized (0.01 to 0.1%). Its antigen is still unknown. Other DNA sequences within the sample encode an identical CDR3. The data originate from a study of shared clonotypes between healthy human individuals. Study-wide context: With ages of 18 to 49, the donors were a couple of women and a few men.

Assay: immunoSEQ multiplex PCR; the TCRdb copy retains only in-frame clones and omits some. The sample holds about 680,000 clones, about 90% seen once. Cells designated naive CD8 were CD45RO-negative and were positively selected for CCR7, with terminally differentiated effector memory CD45RA+ cells excluded. Donors were healthy HIV-negative adults without recently reported acute infections or vaccinations. General study points: What naive subsets generally showed was a larger estimated richness than memory subsets showed.

This CDR3 is 12 amino acids long. The V end was cut by 4 bases, the J end by 1 base, with 5 bases between. Germline values: CDR1 MNHEY, CDR2 SMNVEV (reference sequence). The rearrangement joins TRBV27 to TRBJ2-7, with D uncertain. Sequencing was performed on naive CD8+ T cells sorted from blood. This TCR came from a man aged 25 to 40 in good health. In DNA form, the CDR3 reads TGTGCCAGCAGTTCTTTATCCTACGAGCAGTACTTC. This sequence encodes CASSSLSYEQYF.